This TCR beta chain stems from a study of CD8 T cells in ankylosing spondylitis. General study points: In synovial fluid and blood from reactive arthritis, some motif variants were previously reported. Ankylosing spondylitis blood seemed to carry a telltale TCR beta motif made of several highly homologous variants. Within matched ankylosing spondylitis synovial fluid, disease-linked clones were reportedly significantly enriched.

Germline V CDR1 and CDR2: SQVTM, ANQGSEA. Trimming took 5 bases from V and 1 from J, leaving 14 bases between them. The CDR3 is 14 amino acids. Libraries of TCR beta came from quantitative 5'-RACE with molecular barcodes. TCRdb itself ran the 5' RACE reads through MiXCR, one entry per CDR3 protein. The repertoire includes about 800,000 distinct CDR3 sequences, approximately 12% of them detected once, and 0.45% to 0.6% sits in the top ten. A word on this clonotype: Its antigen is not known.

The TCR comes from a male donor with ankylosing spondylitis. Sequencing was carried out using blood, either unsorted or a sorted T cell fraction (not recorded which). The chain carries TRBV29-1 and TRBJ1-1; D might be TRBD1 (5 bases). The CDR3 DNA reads TGCAGCGTTCTGACCGGGACGGGGAACACTGAAGCTTTCTTT. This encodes CSVLTGTGNTEAFF. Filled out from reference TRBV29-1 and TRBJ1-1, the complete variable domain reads SAVISQKPSRDICQRGTSLTIQCQVDSQVTMMFWYRQQPGQSLTLIATANQGSEATYESGFVIDKFPISRPNLTFSTLTVSNMSPEDSSIYLCSVLTGTGNTEAFFGQGTRLTVV.